Following are 24 T cell receptor beta chains from one sample sequenced in a study of regulatory T cells in long-lasting Graves disease. CDR3 regions were amplified by Arm-PCR using iRepertoire HTBI primers to build TCR beta libraries. MiXCR, applied by TCRdb to the multiplex PCR reads, yields one record per CDR3 protein. The data contain some 500,000 distinct CDR3 sequences, roughly 12% of them singletons. Documented time point: newly diagnosed GD, antithyroid drugs for less than 3 months. The authors made the TCR library using RNA they extracted from PBMCs. The same sample was also used in a study of T cells in Graves' hyperthyroidism and ophthalmopathy.

The source was peripheral blood mononuclear cells (PBMCs), collected at new diagnosis, from a patient treated with antithyroid drugs. All receptors derive from a man aged 30 to 45 with Graves disease.

This clonotype was observed many times. The CDR3 DNA reads as TGTGCCAGTAGCCGACCGGGACAGACCTACGAGCAGTACTTC. Translating it yields CASSRPGQTYEQYF. V and J are TRBV12-3 or TRBV12-4 and TRBJ2-7, with 7 bases aligning to TRBD1. This CDR3 has 14 amino acids. The V gene end was trimmed by 9 bases and the J gene end by 2 bases; junction bases not matched to a gene: 10.

The chain employs TRBV25-1 and TRBJ2-1; 9 bases line up with TRBD2. The CDR3 runs 16 residues. Germline V gene lookup returns CDR1 MGHDK and CDR2 SYGVNS. The J segment lost 5 bases and the V segment lost 1 base, leaving 6 bases of the junction unmatched. The CDR3 DNA follows: TGTGCCAGCAGTGAATCTCGCGGGAGGGGGAACAATGAGCAGTTCTTC. Its translation: CASSESRGRGNNEQFF.

This clonotype was counted ten times or more. The chain uses TRBV3-1 and TRBJ1-1; D is unresolved. This CDR3 spans 15 amino acids. Trimming stripped 5 bases from V and 0 bases from J, with 13 bases between. CDR1 LGHDT and CDR2 YNNKEL come from the germline V gene (reference sequence). The CDR3 sequence is CASSKAGALNTEAFF. Written as DNA, the CDR3 is TGTGCCAGCAGCAAGGCAGGCGCTCTGAACACTGAAGCTTTCTTT.

The sample holds many counts of this clonotype. The chain recombines TRBV28 with TRBJ1-5; tentatively, D is TRBD1 (5 bases). The length of the CDR3 is 16 residues. Germline V CDR1 and CDR2: MDHEN, SYDVKM. V was shortened by 7 bases and J by 0 bases, with 16 bases between the two germline ends. Written as DNA, the CDR3 is TGTGCCAGCACCTCCGACAGTTCATATAGCAATCAGCCCCAGCATTTT. This sequence encodes CASTSDSSYSNQPQHF.

This clonotype was seen ten or more times. The chain joins TRBV28 to TRBJ2-7; no firm D call. V lost 3 bases, J lost 6 bases, and 12 bases lay in between. The germline gives CDR1 MDHEN, CDR2 SYDVKM. The CDR3 contains 13 residues. CDR3 coding DNA: TGTGCCAGCAGTTTTCAGGCTTCCCTCGAGCAGTACTTC. Encoded protein: CASSFQASLEQYF.

The CDR3 is CASSQRDRERTGELFF. The DNA for the CDR3 is TGTGCCAGCAGCCAAAGGGACAGGGAGAGGACCGGGGAGCTGTTTTTT. The chain couples TRBV11-2 to TRBJ2-2; 9 bases align to TRBD1. Trimming at V came to 5 bases and at J to 5 bases, leaving 9 bases not matched to a gene. The CDR3 covers 16 residues. From germline, CDR1 is SGHAT and CDR2 FQNNGV.

This clonotype occurred many times. V and J are TRBV15 and TRBJ2-7; D is ambiguous. Trimming removed 1 base from V and 1 base from J, with 8 bases in between. Looked up from germline, CDR1 is LNHNV and CDR2 is YYDKDF (reference sequence). The CDR3 covers 14 residues. The CDR3 loop is CATSRAGSSYEQYF. In DNA form, the CDR3 reads TGTGCCACCAGCAGAGCGGGCAGTTCCTACGAGCAGTACTTC.

J is TRBJ2-1 and V is TRBV5-1; 7 nucleotides agree with TRBD1. The length of the CDR3 is 13 residues. J was trimmed by 4 bases and V by 4 bases; bases with no gene match: 2. The V gene's germline CDR1 is SGHRS and CDR2 YFSETQ. CDR3 sequence: CASSVDRYNEQFF. DNA of the CDR3: TGCGCCAGCAGCGTGGACAGGTACAATGAGCAGTTCTTC.

This clonotype was picked up a small number of times. This chain joins TRBV27 and TRBJ2-3, with D possibly matching TRBD2 (6 bases). Trimming pared 5 bases from V and 4 bases from J, leaving 19 bases between. From germline, CDR1 is MNHEY and CDR2 SMNVEV (reference sequence). This CDR3 comprises 16 residues. The CDR3 sequence is CASSTIPGLISDTQYF. CDR3 nucleotides: TGTGCCAGCAGTACTATACCGGGACTTATTTCAGATACGCAGTATTTT.

The genes are TRBV5-1 and TRBJ1-4, with 9 bases fitting TRBD1. The CDR3 has 16 residues. With 4 bases clipped from V and 7 bases from J, the junction kept 11 bases outside the gene matches. Germline CDR1 reads SGHRS; CDR2 reads YFSETQ. The CDR3 loop is CASSEDRGGRSEKLFF. DNA of the CDR3: TGCGCCAGCAGCGAGGACAGGGGAGGAAGGAGTGAAAAACTGTTTTTT.

Details on this clonotype: A much larger clone lies a single base off, so this may be a read error. The rearrangement links TRBV6-1 to TRBJ2-1; the match to TRBD2 covers 9 bases. Germline CDR1 is MNHNS and CDR2 is SASEGT. V gave up 8 bases and J gave up 12 bases; unmatched junction bases: 14. The CDR3 length is 14 residues. The CDR3 loop reads CASAGGRDSDGQFF. Written as DNA, the CDR3 is TGTGCCAGCGCCGGCGGGAGGGATTCGGATGGGCAGTTCTTC.

There are many counts of this clonotype. The chain combines TRBV29-1 with TRBJ2-1; D is possibly TRBD2 (7 bases). The ends were cut back, 6 bases at V and 5 bases at J, with 17 bases in the middle. Germline V gene lookup returns CDR1 SQVTM and CDR2 ANQGSEA. This CDR3 is built from 14 residues. In nucleotides, the CDR3 is TGCAGCGTGGGCCCCCCGGGGGGCCACAATGAGCAGTTCTTC. Its protein product is CSVGPPGGHNEQFF.

This clonotype was counted many times. This chain's CDR3 is CASSTWAGAGTYEQYF. The CDR3 region has the DNA TGTGCCAGCAGCACCTGGGCGGGGGCAGGGACCTACGAGCAGTACTTC. The J gene is TRBJ2-7, the V gene TRBV3-1; a weak D match, TRBD2 (7 bases). The CDR3 spans 16 residues. The V gene lost 5 bases and the J gene lost 2 bases, with 19 bases spanning the gap. CDR1 and CDR2 from the germline V gene are LGHDT and YNNKEL (reference sequence).

This clonotype came up many times. DNA for the CDR3: TGTGCCAGCAGTTTAAGGGGAGTGGGTAATGAGCAGTTCTTC. Amino acids: CASSLRGVGNEQFF. The J gene is TRBJ2-1, the V gene TRBV12-3 or TRBV12-4, with D perhaps being TRBD1 or TRBD2 (5 bases each). The length of the CDR3 is 14 residues. V was cut by 2 bases and J by 7 bases, with 12 bases left in between.

This clonotype was counted many times. V usage is TRBV12-3 or TRBV12-4 and J usage is TRBJ2-2, with D perhaps assigned TRBD1 or TRBD2 (5 bases each). Trimming shortened V by 5 bases and J by 6 bases, and 16 bases separated the two germline ends. The CDR3 contains 15 residues. The DNA for the CDR3 is TGTGCCAGCAGTCCGAGGGGTTATTCGGCCGGGGAGCTGTTTTTT. It translates to CASSPRGYSAGELFF.

This clonotype came up many times. The chain recombines TRBV6-1 with TRBJ2-1; 10 nucleotides agree with TRBD1. Germline V gene lookup returns CDR1 MNHNS and CDR2 SASEGT. V shed 5 bases and J 14 bases; nucleotides not matched to a gene: 9. This CDR3 is 13 amino acids long. The CDR3 DNA is TGTGCCAGCAGTCACGGACAGGGGGGGTTAGAGTTCTTC. The encoded protein is CASSHGQGGLEFF.

This clonotype was seen only a few times. V usage is TRBV4-2 and J usage is TRBJ2-2, with 7 nucleotides matching TRBD2. Germline V CDR1 and CDR2: LGHNA, YNFKEQ. After removal of 0 bases from V and 3 bases from J, the junction contained 13 bases not matched to a gene. The CDR3 spans 19 residues. In DNA form, the CDR3 reads TGTGCCAGCAGCCAAGATCGCCGGGCAGCGGGAAGGGACACCGGGGAGCTGTTTTTT. Amino acids: CASSQDRRAAGRDTGELFF.

This clonotype was found many times. This rearrangement joins TRBV20-1 to TRBJ2-4; D is undetermined. V was pared by 6 bases and J by 6 bases, with 6 bases between. The CDR3 is made up of 10 amino acids. CDR1 DFQATT and CDR2 SNEGSKA come from the germline V gene (reference sequence). The DNA of the CDR3 is TGCAGTGCACCGTTAAACATTCAGTACTTC. It specifies CSAPLNIQYF.

This clonotype was counted a few times. The rearrangement uses TRBV27 and TRBJ1-2, with TRBD1 matching over 7 bases. Germline CDR1 and CDR2: MNHEY and SMNVEV (reference sequence). V was pared by 5 bases and J by 7 bases, with 10 bases of the junction left unmatched. The CDR3 is 14 residues long. Here the CDR3 reads CASSLPGGKAGYTF. CDR3 DNA sequence: TGTGCCAGCAGTCTCCCAGGGGGGAAGGCTGGCTACACCTTC.

At least ten counts were recorded for this clonotype. The chain is built from TRBV2 and TRBJ2-3, with a possible D match to TRBD2 (5 bases). V was shortened by 6 bases and J by 1 base, with 11 bases between the two germline ends. The germline V gene has CDR1 SNHLY and CDR2 FYNNEI. The CDR3 loop spans 14 amino acids. The CDR3 here is CASSQWTGTDTQYF. The CDR3 nucleotides are TGTGCCAGCAGCCAATGGACTGGCACAGATACGCAGTATTTT. The full variable domain, in which reference TRBV2 and TRBJ2-3 provide the parts outside the CDR3, is EPEVTQTPSHQVTQMGQEVILRCVPISNHLYFYWYRQILGQKVEFLVSFYNNEISEKSEIFDDQFSVERPDGSNFTLKIRSTKLEDSAMYFCASSQWTGTDTQYFGPGTRLTVL.

This sequence joins TRBV6-1 and TRBJ2-7; 7 bases match TRBD1. The length of the CDR3 is 12 residues. The V and J ends lost 7 bases and 9 bases, in that order; junction bases with no gene match: 9. Germline values: CDR1 MNHNS, CDR2 SASEGT. The CDR3 DNA follows: TGTGCCAGCACGGGACAGCTGAGGGGGCAGTACTTC. Its translation: CASTGQLRGQYF.

This clonotype was observed many times. V usage is TRBV4-2 and J usage is TRBJ2-5; TRBD2 might be the D (5 bases). This CDR3 region has 15 residues. Germline-derived CDR1 and CDR2 are LGHNA and YNFKEQ. The V gene lost 1 base and the J gene lost 5 bases, with 14 bases spanning the gap. CDR3 region: CASSQGSYERETQYF. The CDR3 coding sequence is TGTGCCAGCAGCCAAGGAAGTTACGAGCGGGAGACCCAGTACTTC.

The table lists this clonotype with many counts. The gene calls are TRBV7-8 and TRBJ2-7; 11 bases map to TRBD1. Trimming cost V 0 bases and J 4 bases; bases outside gene matches: 2. Germline V CDR1 and CDR2: SGHVS, FQNEAQ. CDR3 length: 15 amino acids. As DNA, the CDR3 is TGTGCCAGCAGCTTAGCGGACAGGGGGCGGTACGAGCAGTACTTC. Translating it yields CASSLADRGRYEQYF. The full variable domain, rest sourced from reference TRBV7-8 and TRBJ2-7, is GAGVSQSPRYKVAKRGQDVALRCDPISGHVSLFWYQQALGQGPEFLTYFQNEAQLDKSGLPSDRFFAERPEGSVSTLKIQRTQQEDSAVYLCASSLADRGRYEQYFGPGTRLTVT.

This clonotype came up many times. This chain uses TRBV7-8 with TRBJ1-5; weak D call: TRBD1 (5 bases). The CDR3 contains 17 residues. The V gene's germline CDR1 is SGHVS and CDR2 FQNEAQ. V lost 0 bases to trimming and J lost 0 bases, with 12 bases between them. CDR3 sequence (DNA): TGTGCCAGCAGCTTAGCGAGGGGCGGCATTAGCAATCAGCCCCAGCATTTT. Translating gives CASSLARGGISNQPQHF.